This TCR beta chain emerged from a study of cytomegalovirus exposure and HLA in healthy donors. 60 Vbeta and 13 Jbeta primers were used in PCR. The repertoire was sequenced with immunoSEQ multiplex PCR; TCRdb's copy has only in-frame clones and lacks some. Of about 120,000 clones in the sample, around 85% were seen once. General study results and limits: In an earlier analysis, in fewer than 700 donors, most V segments appeared productive either ~87% or ~30% of the time. Researchers reportedly found TCR beta sequences accurately predicted most subjects' HLA-A and HLA-B alleles.

Nominally healthy donors provided the samples, though records likely missed some immune exposures. With regard to this clone: The antigen remains undetermined.

The sequence derives from a man aged 30-40 years in good health and CMV-seronegative. What was sequenced was PBMCs.

The CDR3 loop is CASSPSGLAGAPHGQFF. Written as DNA, the CDR3 is TGTGCCAGCTCACCATCGGGACTAGCGGGGGCTCCGCACGGGCAGTTCTTC. The chain recombines TRBV18 with TRBJ2-1; 14 bases are a match to TRBD2. CDR1 KGHSH and CDR2 LQKENI come from the germline V gene. The CDR3 is 17 amino acids. V dropped 2 bases and J dropped 12; count of bases not matched to a gene: 12. The full variable domain, in which reference TRBV18 and TRBJ2-1 provide the parts outside the CDR3, is NAGVMQNPRHLVRRRGQEARLRCSPMKGHSHVYWYRQLPEEGLKFMVYLQKENIIDESGMPKERFSAEFPKEGPSILRIQQVVRGDSAAYFCASSPSGLAGAPHGQFFGPGTRLTVL.